This section outlines one T cell receptor (beta chain) sequence together with its context. What it recognizes is unknown. This CDR3 has 13 residues. The V and J ends lost 4 bases and 6 bases respectively, with 9 bases between them. CDR1 MNHEY and CDR2 SVGAGI come from the germline V gene. The entry originates in a study of cytomegalovirus exposure and HLA in healthy donors. Study summary: It was reported in a later analysis that the 120 or so validation repertoires used the same platform as the 666 first-cohort repertoires. Study results and caveats: Some public TCRs appeared in many individuals, while most sequences were rare. Confirmation was obtained in vitro that a few CMV-associated chains are specific for CMV antigens. One later analysis, an examination of the 100 to 150 validation repertoires, found that first-cohort TCR clusters tended to co-occur in them.

This table comes from immunoSEQ multiplex PCR, and its TCRdb copy is limited to in-frame clones, with some not included. The repertoire has 150,000 to 200,000 clones, 75% to 90% of them found once; the top ten carry about 2.3%. This chain uses TRBV6-5 with TRBJ2-2; D unresolved. The sequence was obtained from a woman between 18 and 30 years old in good health and CMV-seronegative. Sequencing was carried out using PBMCs. CDR3 protein: CASSLLRAGELFF. CDR3 bases: TGTGCCAGCAGTTTGCTTAGAGCCGGGGAGCTGTTTTTT.